The 7 T cell receptor beta chains below were found in one sample sequenced in a study of blood T cells in healthy people across ages (dated by TCRdb to about 2015). The library was produced with 5' RACE. Instrument used: Illumina HiSeq 2500. A second 7 to 11 cycle PCR used a sample-barcoded 5' primer and a J-beta primer mix. TCRdb's own reprocessing of the public reads used fastp at Q25 and MiXCR and kept productive beta chains. Identical CDR3 proteins give one entry, which carries the most common genes and DNA. Here the sample has over 550,000 distinct CDR3 sequences; about 30% occur a single time. Jointly, the top ten make up 15% to 17% of the sample. Sequenced material: blood. These receptors were collected from an elderly woman in good health.

This clonotype showed up many times. The rearrangement links TRBV7-2 to TRBJ2-7; D is undetermined. Germline values: CDR1 SGHTA, CDR2 FQGNSA. The CDR3 spans 14 residues. V was trimmed by 7 bases and J by 1 base, leaving 14 bases between them. The CDR3 region has the DNA TGTGCCAGCACCACCCCCGGCTTATCCTACGAGCAGTACTTC. Amino acids: CASTTPGLSYEQYF.

This clonotype came up many times. This chain uses TRBV20-1 with TRBJ2-2; maybe TRBD2 (6 bases). CDR3 length equals 16 residues. The V gene lost 2 bases and the J gene lost 3 bases, with 16 bases spanning the gap. The V gene's germline CDR1 is DFQATT and CDR2 SNEGSKA (reference sequence). The CDR3: CSARQSVRGYTGELFF. CDR3 DNA sequence: TGCAGTGCTAGACAAAGTGTGCGGGGATACACCGGGGAGCTGTTTTTT.

This clonotype has ten or more counts. The chain is built from TRBV10-3 and TRBJ1-1; D is perhaps TRBD1 (6 bases). V lost 1 base and J lost 5, with 8 bases in between. Germline CDR1 ENHRY, CDR2 SYGVKD. The CDR3 extends over 13 amino acids. The CDR3: CAISEWRGTEAFF. As DNA, the CDR3 is TGTGCCATCAGTGAGTGGAGGGGGACTGAAGCTTTCTTT.

V gene TRBV6-2 or TRBV6-3 combines with J gene TRBJ1-2; 7 bases agree with TRBD1. This CDR3 region has 15 residues. With 5 bases clipped from V and 4 bases from J, the junction kept 10 bases outside the gene matches. Germline V CDR1 and CDR2: MNHEY, SVGEGT. The CDR3: CASSRQGLGFYGYTF. The CDR3, as DNA: TGTGCCAGCAGTCGACAGGGATTGGGGTTCTATGGCTACACCTTC.

This rearrangement joins TRBV18 to TRBJ2-6; D might be TRBD1 (5 bases). This CDR3 is built from 15 residues. Germline V gives CDR1 KGHSH, CDR2 LQKENI. Trimming shortened V by 3 bases and J by 2 bases, and 8 bases separated the two germline ends. CDR3 DNA: TGTGCCAGCTCACCGCTGGGGCCTGGGGCCAACGTCCTGACTTTC. This encodes CASSPLGPGANVLTF.

This clonotype was counted many times. J is TRBJ2-7 and V is TRBV4-1; possibly TRBD1 or TRBD2 for D (5 bases each). The CDR3 totals 16 residues. V dropped 0 bases and J dropped 4 bases, with 16 bases sitting between them. The V gene's germline CDR1 is MGHRA and CDR2 YSYEKL. The DNA for the CDR3 is TGCGCCAGCAGCCAAGAATTTCCCTCGGGGACGTACGAGCAGTACTTC. Translation: CASSQEFPSGTYEQYF.

The count of this clonotype is one. The V gene is TRBV4-1, the J gene TRBJ2-3, with TRBD2 matching over 7 bases. Germline trimming cut 8 bases from V and 2 bases from J; bases unmatched to any gene: 7. Germline CDR1 and CDR2: MGHRA and YSYEKL. The CDR3 extends over 14 amino acids. DNA for the CDR3: TGCGCCAGCGGTCGGGGAGGGTACACAGATACGCAGTATTTT. Translation: CASGRGGYTDTQYF.